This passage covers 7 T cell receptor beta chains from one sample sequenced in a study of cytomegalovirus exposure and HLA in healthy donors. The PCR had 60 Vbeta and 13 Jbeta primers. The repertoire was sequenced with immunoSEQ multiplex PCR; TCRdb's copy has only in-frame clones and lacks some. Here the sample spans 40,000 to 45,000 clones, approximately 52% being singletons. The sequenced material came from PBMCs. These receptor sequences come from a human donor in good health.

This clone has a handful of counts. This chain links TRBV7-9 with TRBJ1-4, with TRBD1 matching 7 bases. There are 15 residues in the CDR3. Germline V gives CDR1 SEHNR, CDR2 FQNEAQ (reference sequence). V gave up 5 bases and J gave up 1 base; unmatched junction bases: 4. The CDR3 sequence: CASSLRTGTNEKLFF. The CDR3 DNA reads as TGTGCCAGCAGCCTTAGGACAGGAACTAATGAAAAACTGTTTTTT.

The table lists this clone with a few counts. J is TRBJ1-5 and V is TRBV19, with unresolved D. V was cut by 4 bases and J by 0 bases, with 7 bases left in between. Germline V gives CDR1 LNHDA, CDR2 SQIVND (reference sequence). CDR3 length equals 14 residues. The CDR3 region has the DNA TGTGCCAGTAGTAATAAAAATAGCAATCAGCCCCAGCATTTT. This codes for CASSNKNSNQPQHF.

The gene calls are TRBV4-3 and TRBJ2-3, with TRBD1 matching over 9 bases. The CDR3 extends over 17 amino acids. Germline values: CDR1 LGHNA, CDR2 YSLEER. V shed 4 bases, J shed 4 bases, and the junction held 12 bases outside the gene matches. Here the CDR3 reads CASSRRRGDRVSDTQYF. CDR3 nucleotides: TGCGCCAGCAGCCGCCGAAGGGGGGACAGGGTTTCAGATACGCAGTATTTT.

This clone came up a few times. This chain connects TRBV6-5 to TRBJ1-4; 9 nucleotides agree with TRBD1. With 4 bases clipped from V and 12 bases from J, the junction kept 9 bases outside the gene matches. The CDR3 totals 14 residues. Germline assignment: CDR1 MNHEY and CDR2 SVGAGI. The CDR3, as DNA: TGTGCCAGCAGTTCTGACAGGGGGAATCGTCAACTGTTTTTT. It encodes CASSSDRGNRQLFF.

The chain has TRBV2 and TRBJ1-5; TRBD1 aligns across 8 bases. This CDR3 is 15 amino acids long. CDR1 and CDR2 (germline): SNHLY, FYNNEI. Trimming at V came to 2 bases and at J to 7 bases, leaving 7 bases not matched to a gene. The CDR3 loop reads CASSERSGTGQPQHF. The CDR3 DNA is TGTGCCAGCAGTGAAAGGTCAGGGACAGGACAGCCCCAGCATTTT. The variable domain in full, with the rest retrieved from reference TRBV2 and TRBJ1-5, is EPEVTQTPSHQVTQMGQEVILRCVPISNHLYFYWYRQILGQKVEFLVSFYNNEISEKSEIFDDQFSVERPDGSNFTLKIRSTKLEDSAMYFCASSERSGTGQPQHFGDGTRLSIL.

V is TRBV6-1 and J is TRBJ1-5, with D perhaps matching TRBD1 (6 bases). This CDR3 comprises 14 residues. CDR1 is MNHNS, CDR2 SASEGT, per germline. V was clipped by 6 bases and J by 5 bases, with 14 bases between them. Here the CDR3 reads CASSPEGGHQPQHF. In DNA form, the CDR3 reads TGTGCCAGCAGCCCGGAGGGGGGGCATCAGCCCCAGCATTTT.

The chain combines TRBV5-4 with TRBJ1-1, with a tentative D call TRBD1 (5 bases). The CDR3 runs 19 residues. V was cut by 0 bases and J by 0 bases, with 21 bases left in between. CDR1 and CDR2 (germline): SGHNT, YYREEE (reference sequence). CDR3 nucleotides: TGTGCCAGCAGCTTGGCCGTATCGCAGGGTCGCGCCATGAACACTGAAGCTTTCTTT. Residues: CASSLAVSQGRAMNTEAFF.